Below are 18 T cell receptor beta chains sequenced from a single sample in a study of response to subunit inactivated influenza vaccine. Each CDR3 protein gets one entry after TCRdb re-called the RT-PCR reads with MiXCR. The table includes under 750,000 distinct CDR3 sequences, 10% to 15% detected once. Sequences were derived from PBMCs from blood, sampled on the day of vaccination. These receptors all stem from a man in his forties or fifties who received an inactivated influenza vaccine.

This clonotype appeared a few times. The chain carries TRBV20-1 and TRBJ2-1; D gene unclear. The CDR3 is made up of 13 amino acids. The ends were cut back, 0 bases at V and 6 bases at J, with 9 bases in the middle. Germline V gives CDR1 DFQATT, CDR2 SNEGSKA (reference sequence). The CDR3 region is CSARDIRANEQFF. As DNA, the CDR3 is TGCAGTGCTAGAGATATCCGGGCCAATGAGCAGTTCTTC.

The table lists this clonotype with a few counts. The rearrangement uses TRBV5-1 and TRBJ2-7; 10 bases map to TRBD1. Trimming at V came to 3 bases and at J to 5 bases, leaving 8 bases not matched to a gene. The CDR3 covers 15 residues. CDR1 SGHRS and CDR2 YFSETQ come from the germline V gene. The CDR3 region is CASSSIGTGDHEQYF. The CDR3 region has the DNA TGCGCCAGCAGCTCAATTGGGACAGGGGACCACGAGCAGTACTTC.

Ten or more counts support this clonotype. The chain is built from TRBV27 and TRBJ2-7; D is unclear. Germline-derived CDR1 and CDR2 are MNHEY and SMNVEV (reference sequence). The CDR3 is made up of 13 amino acids. V lost 8 bases and J lost 0, with 11 bases in between. The CDR3 region is CASGPTFSYEQYF. For the CDR3, the DNA is TGTGCCAGCGGCCCCACATTCTCCTACGAGCAGTACTTC.

This clonotype has a handful of counts. The genes are TRBV5-1 and TRBJ2-7, with D possibly being TRBD2 (6 bases). V was pared by 2 bases and J by 3 bases, with 12 bases between. The germline gives CDR1 SGHRS, CDR2 YFSETQ. The CDR3 totals 14 residues. CDR3 sequence: CASSFLYGGYEQYF. As DNA, the CDR3 is TGCGCCAGCAGCTTTTTGTACGGGGGCTACGAGCAGTACTTC.

The chain combines TRBV27 with TRBJ2-1; 13 bases match TRBD2. The ends lost 2 bases at V and 9 bases at J; junction bases unmatched: 4. This CDR3 contains 15 residues. CDR1 and CDR2 from the germline V gene are MNHEY and SMNVEV (reference sequence). As DNA, the CDR3 is TGTGCCAGCAGTTTAGGAACTAGCGGGGGGGCTGAGCAGTTCTTC. Its translation: CASSLGTSGGAEQFF.

This clonotype came up a few times. This chain connects TRBV6-2 or TRBV6-3 to TRBJ2-4; TRBD1 matches 8 bases. V lost 2 bases to trimming and J lost 2 bases; unmatched junction nucleotides: 5. CDR3 length: 16 residues. Germline values: CDR1 MNHEY, CDR2 SVGEGT. The CDR3 loop reads CASSYVNRGSKNIQYF. For the CDR3, the DNA is TGTGCCAGCAGTTACGTCAACAGGGGGTCCAAAAACATTCAGTACTTC.

The rearrangement joins TRBV28 to TRBJ1-4; tentative D call: TRBD1 (6 bases). This CDR3 contains 13 residues. Looked up from germline, CDR1 is MDHEN and CDR2 is SYDVKM. V gave up 7 bases and J gave up 7 bases, with 13 bases separating them. The CDR3 sequence is CASTAGAVEKLFF. The CDR3 region has the DNA TGTGCCAGCACGGCAGGGGCAGTTGAAAAACTGTTTTTT.

The CDR3 sequence is CASRLDSNNEKLFF. For the CDR3, the DNA is TGTGCCAGCAGACTGGACAGCAATAATGAAAAACTGTTTTTT. The rearrangement uses TRBV6-1 and TRBJ1-4, with D perhaps TRBD1 (6 bases). V dropped 6 bases and J dropped 4 bases, with 12 bases sitting between them. The CDR3 has 14 amino acids. Germline V lookup: CDR1 MNHNS, CDR2 SASEGT.

As regards this clonotype: No conserved phenylalanine or tryptophan is present at the end of the CDR3, so a read error is the likely explanation. The chain recombines TRBV6-1 with TRBJ2-1; D unclear. The CDR3 is made up of 15 amino acids. The V end lost 3 bases, the J end lost 0 bases, and 9 bases lay between the germline ends. Germline CDR1 MNHNS, CDR2 SASEGT. As DNA, the CDR3 is TGTGCCAGCAGTGATCAACTAAGCTCCTACAATGAGCAGTTCCTC. It codes for CASSDQLSSYNEQFL.

The chain links TRBV7-2 to TRBJ2-5; 8 bases map to TRBD1. Germline V gives CDR1 SGHTA, CDR2 FQGNSA. This CDR3 is 14 amino acids long. Trimming took 4 bases from V and 5 from J; bases not matched to a gene: 6. The CDR3 sequence: CASSSPGGGETQYF. The CDR3 nucleotides read TGTGCCAGCAGCTCCCCAGGGGGCGGTGAGACCCAGTACTTC.

In its sample, this clonotype was seen many times. This CDR3 is CASRRAGGPRSDTQYF. The CDR3 nucleotides read TGTGCCAGCAGACGAGCGGGAGGGCCAAGGTCAGATACGCAGTATTTT. The J gene is TRBJ2-3, the V gene TRBV28; TRBD2 matches 10 bases. V lost 6 bases, J lost 4 bases, and 10 bases stayed unmatched. Germline CDR1 is MDHEN and CDR2 is SYDVKM. The CDR3 covers 16 residues.

This clonotype has a handful of counts. This chain joins TRBV20-1 and TRBJ1-3; tentative D call: TRBD1 (6 bases). This CDR3 has 15 residues. The germline V gene encodes CDR1 DFQATT and CDR2 SNEGSKA (reference sequence). Trimming removed 2 bases from V and 0 bases from J, with 11 bases in between. This CDR3 is CSARTDSSSGNTIYF. The DNA for the CDR3 is TGCAGTGCTAGAACGGACAGCAGCTCTGGAAACACCATATATTTT.

This chain links TRBV6-6 with TRBJ2-5; TRBD1 matches at 8 bases. CDR1 MNHNY and CDR2 SVGAGI come from the germline V gene (reference sequence). The CDR3 sequence is 13 residues long. The V and J ends lost 6 bases and 5 bases, in that order; junction bases with no gene match: 5. CDR3 region: CASSQDRVETQYF. In nucleotides, the CDR3 is TGTGCCAGCAGCCAGGACAGGGTTGAGACCCAGTACTTC.

V and J are TRBV5-1 and TRBJ2-6; D ambiguous. CDR1 and CDR2 (germline): SGHRS, YFSETQ. The CDR3 has 17 residues. V lost 0 bases and J 1 base, leaving 11 bases between the germline ends. CDR3: CASSLGGSVSGANVLTF. As DNA, the CDR3 is TGCGCCAGCAGCTTGGGGGGATCCGTGTCTGGGGCCAACGTCCTGACTTTC.

Concerning this clonotype: Being one base from a much bigger clone, this may be a read error. The chain recombines TRBV28 with TRBJ2-3, with D possibly being TRBD1 or TRBD2 (5 bases each). The CDR3 spans 17 residues. Germline V gives CDR1 MDHEN, CDR2 SYDVKM. Trimming removed 5 bases from V and 4 bases from J, with 22 bases in between. CDR3 amino acids: CASSHVLTLEGPDTQYF. CDR3 coding DNA: TGTGCCAGCAGTCACGTACTGACCTTAGAGGGACCAGATACGCAGTATTTT.

In this sample, this clonotype turned up once. This rearrangement joins TRBV4-2 to TRBJ2-5, with 9 bases matching TRBD2. This CDR3 contains 18 residues. V gave up 3 bases and J gave up 5 bases; unmatched junction bases: 16. The germline gives CDR1 LGHNA, CDR2 YNFKEQ. The CDR3 DNA reads TGTGCCAGCAGCCACGGATCCCCTCTTAGCGGGAGAGAGGAGACCCAGTACTTC. It yields the protein CASSHGSPLSGREETQYF.

This clonotype was found many times. The chain joins TRBV2 to TRBJ2-5; the match to TRBD2 covers 9 bases. Losses at the gene ends were 3 bases for V and 2 bases for J; bases not matched to a gene: 10. The CDR3 consists of 17 residues. Germline lookup yields CDR1 SNHLY and CDR2 FYNNEI. CDR3 DNA: TGTGCCAGCAGTGACCTCCCGACAGCGGGGGGACAAGAGACCCAGTACTTC. Its protein product is CASSDLPTAGGQETQYF.

The genes are TRBV4-1 and TRBJ1-1; D is uncertain. This CDR3 region has 14 residues. V dropped 4 bases and J dropped 5 bases, with 14 bases sitting between them. The germline V gene encodes CDR1 MGHRA and CDR2 YSYEKL. The CDR3 is CASSLTAGETEAFF. CDR3 bases: TGCGCCAGCAGCCTTACCGCTGGGGAGACTGAAGCTTTCTTT.